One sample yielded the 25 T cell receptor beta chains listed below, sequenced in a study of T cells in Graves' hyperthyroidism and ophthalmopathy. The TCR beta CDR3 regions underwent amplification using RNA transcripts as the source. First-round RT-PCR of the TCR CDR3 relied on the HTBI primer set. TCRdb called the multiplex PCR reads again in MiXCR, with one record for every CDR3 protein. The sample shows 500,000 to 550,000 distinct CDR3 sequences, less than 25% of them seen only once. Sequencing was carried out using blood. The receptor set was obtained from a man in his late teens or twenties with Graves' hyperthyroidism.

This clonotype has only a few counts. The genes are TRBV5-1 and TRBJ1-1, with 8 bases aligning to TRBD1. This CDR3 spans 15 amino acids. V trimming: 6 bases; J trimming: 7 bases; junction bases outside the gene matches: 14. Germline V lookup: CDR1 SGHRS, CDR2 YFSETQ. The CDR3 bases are TGCGCCAGCAACGCCCAGGTGACAGGGGCGGGTGAAGCTTTCTTT. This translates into CASNAQVTGAGEAFF.

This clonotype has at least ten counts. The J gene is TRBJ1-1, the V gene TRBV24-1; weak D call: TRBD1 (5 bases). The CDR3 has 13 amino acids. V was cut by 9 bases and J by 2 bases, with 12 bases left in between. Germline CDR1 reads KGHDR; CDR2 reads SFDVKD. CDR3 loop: CATQWGPNTEAFF. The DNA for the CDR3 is TGTGCCACCCAATGGGGCCCTAACACTGAAGCTTTCTTT.

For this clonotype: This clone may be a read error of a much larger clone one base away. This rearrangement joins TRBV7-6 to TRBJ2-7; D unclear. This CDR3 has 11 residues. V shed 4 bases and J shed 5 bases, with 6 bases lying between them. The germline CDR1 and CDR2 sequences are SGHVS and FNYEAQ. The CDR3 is CASSSENEQYV. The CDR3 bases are TGTGCCAGCAGCTCCGAGAACGAGCAGTACGTC.

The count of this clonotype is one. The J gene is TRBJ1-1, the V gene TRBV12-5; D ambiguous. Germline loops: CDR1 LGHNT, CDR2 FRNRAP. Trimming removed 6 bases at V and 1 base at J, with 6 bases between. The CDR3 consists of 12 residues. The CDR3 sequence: CASGGSNTEAFF. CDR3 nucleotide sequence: TGTGCTAGTGGGGGGTCGAACACTGAAGCTTTCTTT.

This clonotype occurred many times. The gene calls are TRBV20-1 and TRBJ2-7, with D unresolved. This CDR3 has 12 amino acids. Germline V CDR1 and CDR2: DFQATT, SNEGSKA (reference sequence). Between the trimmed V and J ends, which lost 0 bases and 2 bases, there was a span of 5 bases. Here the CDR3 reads CSARDVTYEQYF. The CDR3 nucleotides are TGCAGTGCTAGAGATGTCACCTACGAGCAGTACTTC.

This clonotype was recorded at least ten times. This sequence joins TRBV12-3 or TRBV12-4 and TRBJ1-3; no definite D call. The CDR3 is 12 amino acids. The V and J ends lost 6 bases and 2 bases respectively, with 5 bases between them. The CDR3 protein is CASRGTGNTIYF. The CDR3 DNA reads TGTGCCAGCAGGGGGACTGGAAACACCATATATTTT.

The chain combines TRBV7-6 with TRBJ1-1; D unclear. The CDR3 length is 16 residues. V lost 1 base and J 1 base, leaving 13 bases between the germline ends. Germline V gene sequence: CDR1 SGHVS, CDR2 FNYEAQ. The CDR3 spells CASSLELGRGNTEAFF. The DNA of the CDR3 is TGTGCCAGCAGCTTAGAATTGGGCAGAGGGAACACTGAAGCTTTCTTT.

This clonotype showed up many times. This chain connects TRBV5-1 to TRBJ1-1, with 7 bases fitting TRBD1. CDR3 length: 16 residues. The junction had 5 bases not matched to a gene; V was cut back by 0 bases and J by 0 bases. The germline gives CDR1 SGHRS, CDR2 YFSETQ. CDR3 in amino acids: CASSLEFGTVNTEAFF. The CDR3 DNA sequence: TGCGCCAGCAGCTTGGAATTTGGGACAGTGAACACTGAAGCTTTCTTT.

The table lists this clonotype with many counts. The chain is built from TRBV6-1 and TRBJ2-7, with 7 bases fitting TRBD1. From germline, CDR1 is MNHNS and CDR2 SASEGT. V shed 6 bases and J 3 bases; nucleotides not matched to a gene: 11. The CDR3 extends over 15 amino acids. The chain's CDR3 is CASRGPGQAGYEQYF. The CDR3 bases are TGTGCCAGCAGGGGCCCCGGACAGGCGGGCTACGAGCAGTACTTC.

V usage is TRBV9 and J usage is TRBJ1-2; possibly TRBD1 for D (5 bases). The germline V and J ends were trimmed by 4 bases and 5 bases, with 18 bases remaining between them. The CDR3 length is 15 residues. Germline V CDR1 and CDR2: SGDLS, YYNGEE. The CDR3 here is CASSLRPGPLYGYTF. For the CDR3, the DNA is TGTGCCAGCAGCTTACGACCGGGACCTTTATATGGCTACACCTTC.

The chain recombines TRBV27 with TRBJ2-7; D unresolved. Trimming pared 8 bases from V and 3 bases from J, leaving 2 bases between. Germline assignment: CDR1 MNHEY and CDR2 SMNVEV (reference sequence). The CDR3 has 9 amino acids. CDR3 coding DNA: TGTGCCAGCCACTACGAGCAGTACTTC. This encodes CASHYEQYF.

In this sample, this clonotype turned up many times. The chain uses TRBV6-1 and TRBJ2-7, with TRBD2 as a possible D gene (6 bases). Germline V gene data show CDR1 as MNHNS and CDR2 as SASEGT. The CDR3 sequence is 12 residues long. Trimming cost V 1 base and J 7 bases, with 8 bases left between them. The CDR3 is CASSEDAGEQYF. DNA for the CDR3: TGTGCCAGCAGTGAAGATGCGGGGGAGCAGTACTTC.

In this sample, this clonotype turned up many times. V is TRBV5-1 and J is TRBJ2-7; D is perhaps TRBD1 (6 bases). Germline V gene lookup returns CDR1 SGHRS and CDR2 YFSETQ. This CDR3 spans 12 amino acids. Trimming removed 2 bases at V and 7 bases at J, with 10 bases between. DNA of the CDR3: TGCGCCAGCAGCTTTACAGGGATAGAGCAGTACTTC. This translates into CASSFTGIEQYF.

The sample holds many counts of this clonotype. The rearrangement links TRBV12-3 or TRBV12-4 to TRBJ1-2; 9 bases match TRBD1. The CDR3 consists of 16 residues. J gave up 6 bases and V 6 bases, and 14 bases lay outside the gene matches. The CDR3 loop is CASSPSRPGQGNGYTF. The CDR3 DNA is TGTGCCAGCAGCCCCAGCCGGCCCGGACAGGGGAATGGCTACACCTTC.

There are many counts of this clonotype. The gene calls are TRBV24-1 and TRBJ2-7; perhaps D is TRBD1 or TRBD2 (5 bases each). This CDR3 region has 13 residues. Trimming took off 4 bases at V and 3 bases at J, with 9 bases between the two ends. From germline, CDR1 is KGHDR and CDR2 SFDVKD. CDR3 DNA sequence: TGTGCCACCAGTGACCCGGGGCGCTACGAGCAGTACTTC. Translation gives CATSDPGRYEQYF.

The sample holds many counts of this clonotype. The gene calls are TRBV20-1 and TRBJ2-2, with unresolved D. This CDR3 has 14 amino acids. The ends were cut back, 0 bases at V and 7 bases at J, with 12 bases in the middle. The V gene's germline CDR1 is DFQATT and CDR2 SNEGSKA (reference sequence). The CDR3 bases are TGCAGTGCTAGAGATGCGGCTGGCAGCGGGGAGCTGTTTTTT. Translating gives CSARDAAGSGELFF.

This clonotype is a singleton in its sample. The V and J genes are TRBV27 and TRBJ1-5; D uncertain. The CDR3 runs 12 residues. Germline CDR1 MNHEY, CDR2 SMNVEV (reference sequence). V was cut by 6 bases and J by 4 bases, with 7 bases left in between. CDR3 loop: CASSFKNQPQHF. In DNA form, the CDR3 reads TGTGCCAGCAGCTTTAAGAATCAGCCCCAGCATTTT.

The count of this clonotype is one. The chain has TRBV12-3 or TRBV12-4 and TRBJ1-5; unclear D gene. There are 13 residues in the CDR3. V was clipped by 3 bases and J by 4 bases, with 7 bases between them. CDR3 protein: CASSFRVNQPQHF. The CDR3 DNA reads TGTGCCAGCAGTTTTCGGGTTAATCAGCCCCAGCATTTT.

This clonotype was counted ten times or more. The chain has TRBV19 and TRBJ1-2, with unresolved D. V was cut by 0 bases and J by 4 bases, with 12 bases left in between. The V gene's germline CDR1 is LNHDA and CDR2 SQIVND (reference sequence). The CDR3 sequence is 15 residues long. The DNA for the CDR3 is TGTGCCAGTAGTATAGAAGCCCCTACGCCCTATGGCTACACCTTC. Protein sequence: CASSIEAPTPYGYTF.

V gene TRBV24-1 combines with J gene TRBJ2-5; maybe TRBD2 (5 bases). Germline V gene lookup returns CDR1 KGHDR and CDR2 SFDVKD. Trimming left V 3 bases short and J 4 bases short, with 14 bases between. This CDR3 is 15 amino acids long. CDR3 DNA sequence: TGTGCCACCAGTGATGAGGGCCCGGGCGGAGAGACCCAGTACTTC. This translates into CATSDEGPGGETQYF.

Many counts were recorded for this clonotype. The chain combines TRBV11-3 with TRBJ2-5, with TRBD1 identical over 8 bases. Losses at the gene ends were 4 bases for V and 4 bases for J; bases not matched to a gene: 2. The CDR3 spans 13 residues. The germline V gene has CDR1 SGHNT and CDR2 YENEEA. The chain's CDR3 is CASSSTGGETQYF. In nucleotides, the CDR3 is TGTGCCAGCAGCTCCACAGGGGGAGAGACCCAGTACTTC.

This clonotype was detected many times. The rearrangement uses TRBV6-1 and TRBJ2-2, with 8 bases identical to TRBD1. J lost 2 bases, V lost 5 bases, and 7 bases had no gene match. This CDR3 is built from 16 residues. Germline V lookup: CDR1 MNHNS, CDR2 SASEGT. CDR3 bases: TGTGCCAGCAGTAGAAGACAGGGGACAAACACCGGGGAGCTGTTTTTT. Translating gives CASSRRQGTNTGELFF.

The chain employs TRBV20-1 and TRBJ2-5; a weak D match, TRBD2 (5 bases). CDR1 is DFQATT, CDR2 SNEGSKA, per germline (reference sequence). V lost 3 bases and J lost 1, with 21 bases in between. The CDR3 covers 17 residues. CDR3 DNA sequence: TGCAGTGCTAGTAAATCGACGGAGGCCCGATTCCAAGAGACCCAGTACTTC. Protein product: CSASKSTEARFQETQYF.

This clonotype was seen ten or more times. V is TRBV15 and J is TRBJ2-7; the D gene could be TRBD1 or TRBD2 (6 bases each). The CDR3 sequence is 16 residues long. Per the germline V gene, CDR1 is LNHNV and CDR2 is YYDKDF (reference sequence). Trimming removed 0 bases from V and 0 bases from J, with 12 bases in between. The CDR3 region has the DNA TGTGCCACCAGCAGAGATCGGGGGCCGAGCTCCTACGAGCAGTACTTC. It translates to CATSRDRGPSSYEQYF.

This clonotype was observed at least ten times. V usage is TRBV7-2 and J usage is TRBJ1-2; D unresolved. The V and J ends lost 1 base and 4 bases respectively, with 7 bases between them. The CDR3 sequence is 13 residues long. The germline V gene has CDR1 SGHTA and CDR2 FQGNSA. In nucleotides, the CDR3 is TGTGCCAGCAGCTTAGAAACGGCCTATGGCTACACCTTC. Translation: CASSLETAYGYTF.